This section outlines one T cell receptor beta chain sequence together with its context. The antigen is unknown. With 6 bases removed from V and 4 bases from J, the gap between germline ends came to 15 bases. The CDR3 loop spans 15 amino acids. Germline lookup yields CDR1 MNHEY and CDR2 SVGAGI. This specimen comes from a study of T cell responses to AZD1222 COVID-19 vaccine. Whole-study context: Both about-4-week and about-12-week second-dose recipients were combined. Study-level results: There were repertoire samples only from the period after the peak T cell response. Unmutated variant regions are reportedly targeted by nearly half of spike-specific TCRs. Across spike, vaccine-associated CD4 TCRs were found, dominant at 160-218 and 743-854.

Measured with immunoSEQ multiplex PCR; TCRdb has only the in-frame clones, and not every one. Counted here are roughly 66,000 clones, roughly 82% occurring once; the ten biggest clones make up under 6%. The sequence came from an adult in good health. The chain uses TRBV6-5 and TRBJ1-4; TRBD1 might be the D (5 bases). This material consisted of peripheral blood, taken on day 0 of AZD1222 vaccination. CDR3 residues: CASRRGLYLNEKLFF. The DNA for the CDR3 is TGTGCCAGCAGACGGGGACTCTACCTTAATGAAAAACTGTTTTTT.